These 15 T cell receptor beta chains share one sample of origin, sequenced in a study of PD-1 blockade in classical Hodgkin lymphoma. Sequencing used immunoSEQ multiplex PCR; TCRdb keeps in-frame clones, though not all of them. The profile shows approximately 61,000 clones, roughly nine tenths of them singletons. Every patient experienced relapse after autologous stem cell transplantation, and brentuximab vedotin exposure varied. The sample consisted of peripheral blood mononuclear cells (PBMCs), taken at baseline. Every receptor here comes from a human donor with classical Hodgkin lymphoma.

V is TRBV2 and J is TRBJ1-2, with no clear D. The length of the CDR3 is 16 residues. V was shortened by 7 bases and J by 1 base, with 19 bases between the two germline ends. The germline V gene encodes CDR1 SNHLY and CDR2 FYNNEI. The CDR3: CASIPRRYSFNYGYTF. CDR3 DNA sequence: TGTGCCAGCATCCCGAGGAGGTATTCGTTTAACTATGGCTACACCTTC.

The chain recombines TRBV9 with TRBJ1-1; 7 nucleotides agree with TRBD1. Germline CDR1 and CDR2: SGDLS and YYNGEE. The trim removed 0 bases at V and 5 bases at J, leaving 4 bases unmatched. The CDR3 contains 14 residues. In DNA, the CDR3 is TGTGCCAGCAGCGTAGGAAGGGGGCCGACTGAAGCTTTCTTT. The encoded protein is CASSVGRGPTEAFF.

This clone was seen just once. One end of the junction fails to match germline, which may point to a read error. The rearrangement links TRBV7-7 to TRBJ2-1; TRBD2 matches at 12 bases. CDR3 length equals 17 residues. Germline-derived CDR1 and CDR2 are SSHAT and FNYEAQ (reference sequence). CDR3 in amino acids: CASSSHLAGGSYNEQFF. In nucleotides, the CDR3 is TGTGCTAGCAGCTCGCACCTAGCGGGGGGGTCCTACAATGAGCAGTTCTTC. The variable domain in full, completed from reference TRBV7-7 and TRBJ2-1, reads GAGVSQSPRYKVTKRGQDVTLRCDPISSHATLYWYQQALGQGPEFLTYFNYEAQPDKSGLPSDRFSAERPEGSISTLTIQRTEQRDSAMYRCASSSHLAGGSYNEQFFGPGTRLTVL.

As DNA, the CDR3 is TGTGCCAGCAGTTACTCGACGTGGGGTGGCTACACCTTC. It encodes CASSYSTWGGYTF. V gene TRBV6-5 combines with J gene TRBJ1-2; D not certain. Germline V CDR1 and CDR2: MNHEY, SVGAGI. Between the trimmed V and J ends, which lost 0 bases and 7 bases, there was a span of 9 bases. The CDR3 extends over 13 amino acids.

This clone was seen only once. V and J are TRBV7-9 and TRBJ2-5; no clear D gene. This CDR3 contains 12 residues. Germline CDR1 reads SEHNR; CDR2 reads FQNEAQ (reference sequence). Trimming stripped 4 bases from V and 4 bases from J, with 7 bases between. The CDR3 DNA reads TGTGCCAGCAGCTCTCATCGAGAGACCCAGTACTTC. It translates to CASSSHRETQYF.

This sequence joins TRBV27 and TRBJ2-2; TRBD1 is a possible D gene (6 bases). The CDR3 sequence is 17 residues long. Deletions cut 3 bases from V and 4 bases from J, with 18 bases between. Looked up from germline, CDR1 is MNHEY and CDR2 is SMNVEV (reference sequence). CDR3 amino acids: CASSLAGQMDLTGELFF. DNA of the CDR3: TGTGCCAGCAGTTTGGCCGGACAGATGGATCTCACCGGGGAGCTGTTTTTT.

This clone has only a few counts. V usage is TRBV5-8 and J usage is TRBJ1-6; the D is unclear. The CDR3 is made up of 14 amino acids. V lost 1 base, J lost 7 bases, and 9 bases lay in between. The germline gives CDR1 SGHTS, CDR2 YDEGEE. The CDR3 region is CASSLPGRNSPLHF. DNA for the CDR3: TGTGCCAGCAGCTTGCCGGGTCGCAATTCACCCCTCCACTTT.

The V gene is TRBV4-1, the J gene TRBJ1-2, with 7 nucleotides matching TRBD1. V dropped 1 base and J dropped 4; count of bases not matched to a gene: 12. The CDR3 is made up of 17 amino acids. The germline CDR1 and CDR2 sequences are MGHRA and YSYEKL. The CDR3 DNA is TGCGCCAGCAGCCAAGCGGCCGGGGACAGAATCTTCTATGGCTACACCTTC. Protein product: CASSQAAGDRIFYGYTF.

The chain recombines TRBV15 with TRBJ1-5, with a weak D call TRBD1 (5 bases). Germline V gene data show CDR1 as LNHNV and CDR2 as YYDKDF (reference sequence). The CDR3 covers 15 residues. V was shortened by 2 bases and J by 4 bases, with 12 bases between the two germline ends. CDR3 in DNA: TGTGCCACCAGCAGAATACTCGGGGCAAATCAGCCCCAGCATTTT. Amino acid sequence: CATSRILGANQPQHF.

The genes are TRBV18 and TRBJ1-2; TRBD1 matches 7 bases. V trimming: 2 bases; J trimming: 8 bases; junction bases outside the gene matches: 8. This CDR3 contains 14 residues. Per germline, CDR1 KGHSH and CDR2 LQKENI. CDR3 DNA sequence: TGTGCCAGCTCACCAACCGGGACAGCTTCGGGCTACACCTTC. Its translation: CASSPTGTASGYTF.

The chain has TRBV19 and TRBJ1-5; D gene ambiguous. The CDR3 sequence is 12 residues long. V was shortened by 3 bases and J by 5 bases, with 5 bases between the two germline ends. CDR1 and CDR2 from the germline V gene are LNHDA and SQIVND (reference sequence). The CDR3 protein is CASSISYQPQHF. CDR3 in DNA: TGTGCCAGTAGTATTTCATATCAGCCCCAGCATTTT.

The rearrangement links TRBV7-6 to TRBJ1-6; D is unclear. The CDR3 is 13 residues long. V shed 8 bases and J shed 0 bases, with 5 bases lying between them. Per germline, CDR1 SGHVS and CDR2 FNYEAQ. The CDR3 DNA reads TGTGCCAGCCGGAGCTCCTATAATTCACCCCTCCACTTT. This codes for CASRSSYNSPLHF.

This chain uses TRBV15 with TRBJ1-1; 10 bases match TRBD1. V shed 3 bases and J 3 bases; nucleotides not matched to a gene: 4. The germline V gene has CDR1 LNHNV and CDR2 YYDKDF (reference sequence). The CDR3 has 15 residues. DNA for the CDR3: TGTGCCACCAGCAGGAATGGACAGGGGGACACTGAAGCTTTCTTT. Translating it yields CATSRNGQGDTEAFF.

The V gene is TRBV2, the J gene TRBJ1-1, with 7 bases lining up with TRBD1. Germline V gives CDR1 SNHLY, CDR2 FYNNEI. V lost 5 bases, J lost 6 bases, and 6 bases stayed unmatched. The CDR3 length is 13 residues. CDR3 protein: CASSPPGTAEAFF. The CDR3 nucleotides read TGTGCCAGCAGTCCTCCCGGGACAGCTGAAGCTTTCTTT. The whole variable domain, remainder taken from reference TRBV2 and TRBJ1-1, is EPEVTQTPSHQVTQMGQEVILRCVPISNHLYFYWYRQILGQKVEFLVSFYNNEISEKSEIFDDQFSVERPDGSNFTLKIRSTKLEDSAMYFCASSPPGTAEAFFGQGTRLTVV.

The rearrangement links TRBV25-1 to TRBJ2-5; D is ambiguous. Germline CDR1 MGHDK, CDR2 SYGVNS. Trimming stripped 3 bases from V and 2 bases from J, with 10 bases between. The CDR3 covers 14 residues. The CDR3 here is CASSDRAAQETQYF. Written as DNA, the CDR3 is TGTGCCAGCAGTGACAGAGCAGCTCAAGAGACCCAGTACTTC.